This TCR beta chain was sequenced for a study of OX40 agonist ivuxolimab in advanced cancers. Sequencing was performed with immunoSEQ multiplex PCR; in TCRdb, only in-frame clones are kept and a portion is missing. The table includes about 76,000 clones, around 86% detected once. The V gene lost 4 bases and the J gene lost 6 bases, with 10 bases spanning the gap. CDR1 and CDR2 from the germline V gene are SGHRS and YFSETQ. CDR3 length equals 13 residues. This sample comprised CD4+ or CD8+ T cells sorted from blood, obtained in a trial of the OX40 agonist ivuxolimab. The chain links TRBV5-1 to TRBJ1-4, with a tentative D call TRBD1 (5 bases). The receptor comes from an adult with an advanced solid tumor such as melanoma, head and neck, liver or kidney cancer. The DNA for the CDR3 is TGCGCCAGCAGCCCGGGGACGGATGAAAAACTGTTTTTT. Translating it yields CASSPGTDEKLFF.